This TCR beta chain was found in a study of blood T cell repertoires in COVID-19. Study context: Sample material is recorded as cDNA or gDNA derived from T cells, B-cell-depleted T cells, or PBMCs.

Original data processing: Researchers report that nucleated cell counts were estimated from reference gene primer amplification. The protocol was immunoSEQ multiplex PCR, while the TCRdb copy is restricted to in-frame clones and leaves out a portion. Clone size and V and J calls were adopted from that table, with D and trimming inferred from the DNA. Of roughly 410,000 clones in the sample, about nine tenths were seen once. Material: peripheral blood. The receptor was isolated from a middle-aged woman with COVID-19, enrolled during active disease.

The chain's CDR3 is CASMELEETQYF. Written as DNA, the CDR3 is TGTGCCAGCATGGAGCTAGAAGAGACCCAGTACTTC. The chain links TRBV2 to TRBJ2-5; D unclear. There are 12 residues in the CDR3. Deletions cut 7 bases from V and 3 bases from J, with 9 bases between. Germline assignment: CDR1 SNHLY and CDR2 FYNNEI. Full variable domain (outside the CDR3, taken from reference TRBV2 and TRBJ2-5): EPEVTQTPSHQVTQMGQEVILRCVPISNHLYFYWYRQILGQKVEFLVSFYNNEISEKSEIFDDQFSVERPDGSNFTLKIRSTKLEDSAMYFCASMELEETQYFGPGTRLLVL.